Presented here are 18 T cell receptor beta chains from one specimen sequenced in a study of beta chain features in type 1 diabetes. Study-level results: There was a moderate but significant shortening of TCRB CDR3s in all four CD4+ subsets of Type 1 diabetes patients.

Their antigen targets remain unknown. As every portion of the isolated RNA was reverse transcribed, the sequencing read expressed TCRB transcripts. TCRdb's table, derived via immunoSEQ multiplex PCR, lists solely in-frame clones and lacks some. The profile shows under 300,000 clones, around 20% of them singletons. Sequencing was done on a sample of naive CD4+ T cells from blood. Source of these receptors: a woman aged 40 to 49 with type 1 diabetes.

Points on this clone: The same CDR3 can be traced to other DNA sequences in this sample. V is TRBV29-1 and J is TRBJ1-1; D is unclear. Germline V gene sequence: CDR1 SQVTM, CDR2 ANQGSEA. The V gene lost 1 base and the J gene lost 0 bases, with 6 bases spanning the gap. There are 13 residues in the CDR3. CDR3 amino acids: CSVEGQVNTEAFF. The CDR3 DNA is TGCAGCGTTGAAGGGCAAGTGAACACTGAAGCTTTCTTT.

The chain joins TRBV2 to TRBJ1-4; D perhaps matches TRBD1 (5 bases). V shed 7 bases and J shed 0 bases, with 6 bases lying between them. Germline-derived CDR1 and CDR2 are SNHLY and FYNNEI. The CDR3 length is 13 residues. The CDR3: CASTTATNEKLFF. The CDR3 DNA reads TGTGCCAGCACGACAGCAACTAATGAAAAACTGTTTTTT.

Only a few counts were recorded for this clone. The chain couples TRBV4-3 to TRBJ2-6; the D gene is possibly TRBD1 (5 bases). The CDR3 is made up of 17 amino acids. The ends were cut back, 1 base at V and 1 base at J, with 11 bases in the middle. Germline V gene data show CDR1 as LGHNA and CDR2 as YSLEER. CDR3 residues: CASSQAPRQSGANVLTF. As DNA, the CDR3 is TGCGCCAGCAGCCAAGCGCCGAGACAGTCTGGGGCCAACGTCCTGACTTTC.

The chain recombines TRBV6-5 with TRBJ2-7, with 10 bases fitting TRBD2. Germline V CDR1 and CDR2: MNHEY, SVGAGI. The CDR3 spans 14 residues. The V gene end was trimmed by 8 bases and the J gene end by 2 bases; junction bases not matched to a gene: 6. The CDR3 nucleotides are TGTGCCAGCGGAGCGGGAGGGAGAACCTACGAGCAGTACTTC. This translates into CASGAGGRTYEQYF.

V is TRBV4-3 and J is TRBJ1-3, with D unclear. This CDR3 has 14 residues. V dropped 0 bases and J dropped 8 bases, with 11 bases sitting between them. Germline loops: CDR1 LGHNA, CDR2 YSLEER. In DNA, the CDR3 is TGCGCCAGCAGCCAAGAAAGGCTCGGGGACACCATATATTTT. Protein: CASSQERLGDTIYF.

V is TRBV29-1 and J is TRBJ2-7; D unresolved. Trimming stripped 4 bases from V and 7 bases from J, with 20 bases between. Germline values: CDR1 SQVTM, CDR2 ANQGSEA. CDR3 length equals 14 residues. This chain's CDR3 is CSVGRGSGGGEQYF. The CDR3 nucleotides read TGCAGCGTTGGTAGAGGATCTGGTGGTGGAGAGCAGTACTTC.

The table lists this clone with a few counts. The rearrangement joins TRBV9 to TRBJ1-2; 7 positions match TRBD1. The CDR3 loop spans 14 amino acids. Trimming at V came to 4 bases and at J to 8 bases, leaving 11 bases not matched to a gene. Germline assignment: CDR1 SGDLS and CDR2 YYNGEE. CDR3: CASSIRQGDDGYTF. The CDR3 region has the DNA TGTGCCAGCAGCATCCGACAGGGCGACGACGGCTACACCTTC.

This clone appeared a few times. This rearrangement joins TRBV5-4 to TRBJ2-1; 9 bases map to TRBD1. Germline-derived CDR1 and CDR2 are SGHNT and YYREEE (reference sequence). The CDR3 runs 15 residues. Unmatched junction bases numbered 10, after V lost 4 bases and J lost 8 bases. For the CDR3, the DNA is TGTGCCAGCAGCCCTGGACAGGGGCAGGTTGATGAGCAGTTCTTC. Its translation is CASSPGQGQVDEQFF.

This clone showed up just a few times. The J gene is TRBJ2-3, the V gene TRBV9; the match to TRBD1 covers 9 bases. The CDR3 runs 18 residues. Germline-derived CDR1 and CDR2 are SGDLS and YYNGEE. The ends lost 1 base at V and 6 bases at J; junction bases unmatched: 15. The CDR3 DNA reads as TGTGCCAGCAGCGTAACCCCGGGACAGGGAAGTTTGGCGGATACGCAGTATTTT. Translating it yields CASSVTPGQGSLADTQYF.

The rearrangement joins TRBV7-3 to TRBJ2-7; 7 nucleotides agree with TRBD2. This CDR3 spans 15 amino acids. V shed 5 bases, J shed 5 bases, and the junction held 12 bases outside the gene matches. Germline V gene sequence: CDR1 SGHTA, CDR2 FQGTGA. CDR3 sequence: CASSPRLAVLDEQYF. The CDR3 nucleotides are TGTGCCAGCAGCCCCAGACTAGCTGTATTAGACGAGCAGTACTTC.

V is TRBV5-1 and J is TRBJ1-4; D is perhaps TRBD1 (5 bases). V gave up 2 bases and J gave up 5 bases, with 13 bases separating them. The CDR3 spans 15 residues. Per the germline V gene, CDR1 is SGHRS and CDR2 is YFSETQ. The CDR3 DNA is TGCGCCAGCAGCTTATCGGGGGGACCGAATGAAAAACTGTTTTTT. It yields the protein CASSLSGGPNEKLFF.

V is TRBV2 and J is TRBJ2-7; 10 bases match TRBD1. This CDR3 spans 14 amino acids. J was trimmed by 7 bases and V by 4 bases; bases with no gene match: 7. Germline V gene data show CDR1 as SNHLY and CDR2 as FYNNEI. The CDR3 loop reads CASSGDRGLGEQYF. The CDR3 DNA is TGTGCCAGCAGTGGAGACAGGGGGCTCGGAGAGCAGTACTTC.

The J gene is TRBJ1-2, the V gene TRBV7-3; 9 nucleotides agree with TRBD1. The CDR3 sequence is 15 residues long. J was trimmed by 10 bases and V by 1 base; bases with no gene match: 10. Germline V CDR1 and CDR2: SGHTA, FQGTGA. The CDR3 DNA follows: TGTGCCAGCAGCTTAAATCAACCAGGACAGGGGAACTACACCTTC. Amino acid sequence: CASSLNQPGQGNYTF.

This clone has a handful of counts. The chain uses TRBV15 and TRBJ2-5; D gene unclear. This CDR3 comprises 13 residues. V was shortened by 1 base and J by 4 bases, with 7 bases between the two germline ends. The germline CDR1 and CDR2 sequences are LNHNV and YYDKDF (reference sequence). As DNA, the CDR3 is TGTGCCACCAGCAGAGGGGCCCGAGAGACCCAGTACTTC. Translated, it gives CATSRGARETQYF.

This clone was found a few times. This chain joins TRBV7-9 and TRBJ1-4; 9 bases fit TRBD1. V lost 3 bases, J lost 0 bases, and 2 bases stayed unmatched. CDR3 size: 16 residues. The germline CDR1 and CDR2 sequences are SEHNR and FQNEAQ (reference sequence). CDR3 protein: CASSLGQGATNEKLFF. For the CDR3, the DNA is TGTGCCAGCAGCTTGGGACAGGGAGCAACTAATGAAAAACTGTTTTTT.

This clone was found a few times. CDR3 sequence: CATRSLASYEQYF. The DNA of the CDR3 is TGTGCCACCCGGTCCCTTGCCTCCTACGAGCAGTACTTC. The V gene is TRBV19, the J gene TRBJ2-7, with D unresolved. Between the trimmed V and J ends, which lost 10 bases and 0 bases, there was a span of 13 bases. The length of the CDR3 is 13 residues. CDR1 LNHDA and CDR2 SQIVND come from the germline V gene (reference sequence).

This clone appeared a few times. The V and J genes are TRBV4-2 and TRBJ2-2; D unresolved. In germline, CDR1 is LGHNA, CDR2 YNFKEQ. This CDR3 spans 15 amino acids. V lost 1 base and J lost 1, with 7 bases in between. The CDR3 DNA reads TGTGCCAGCAGCCAAGGCCGAGTGAACACCGGGGAGCTGTTTTTT. Its translation: CASSQGRVNTGELFF.

This clone was observed a handful of times. This chain connects TRBV23-1 to TRBJ2-3; TRBD2 aligns across 7 bases. TRBV23-1 is an ORF, and what it does is uncertain. The CDR3 spans 13 residues. The V and J ends lost 6 bases and 6 bases, in that order; junction bases with no gene match: 6. CDR3 nucleotides: TGCGCCAGCAGGGGGAGGCGGGGGGATACGCAGTATTTT. It encodes CASRGRRGDTQYF.